The clone carrying this T cell receptor (beta chain) was found once. These data belong to a study of radiation and T cells in renal cell carcinoma. The CDR3 covers 14 residues. Germline assignment: CDR1 PRHDT and CDR2 FYEKMQ (reference sequence). The J segment lost 0 bases and the V segment lost 3 bases, leaving 1 base of the junction unmatched. Assay used: immunoSEQ multiplex PCR; TCRdb lists only in-frame clones, some missing. The repertoire includes around 180,000 clones, roughly nine tenths of them detected once, and approximately 10% sits in the top ten. Indicated time point: blood 4 weeks post-SBRT, at nephrectomy. Treatment meaning: 15 Gy SBRT to primary tumor, nephrectomy 4 weeks later.

The chain joins TRBV13 to TRBJ1-1; TRBD1 aligns across 7 bases. The sample here was blood, taken from a patient whose treatment included radiotherapy and nephrectomy. The receptor was derived from a woman aged 45-65 years with renal cell carcinoma. The CDR3 region is CASSLGQLNTEAFF. CDR3 nucleotides: TGTGCCAGCAGCTTGGGACAGTTGAACACTGAAGCTTTCTTT.